This entry concerns a single T cell receptor beta chain. The entry originates in a study of blood T cell repertoires in COVID-19. Study at large: T cells, B-cell-depleted T cells, or PBMCs provided the cDNA or gDNA that served as material.

Germline V gives CDR1 SGHTA, CDR2 FQGNSA. The CDR3 totals 13 residues. Deletions cut 5 bases from V and 5 bases from J, with 12 bases between. Authors' data handling: Reference gene primers were amplified, and this amplification served to estimate nucleated cell counts. Only in-frame clones appear in the TCRdb table, and some are missing; sequencing was by immunoSEQ multiplex PCR. The D gene and trimming were derived from the DNA, and the V and J assignments and clone size from that table. The sample lists 95,000 to 150,000 clones, approximately 86% seen once, with about 0.9% in the top ten. J is TRBJ1-1 and V is TRBV7-2; D might be TRBD1 (6 bases). Sequencing input: peripheral blood. This clonotype was sampled from a woman aged 45-60 years with active or convalescent COVID-19. CDR3 region: CASSGNRATEAFF. In DNA form, the CDR3 reads TGTGCCAGCAGCGGCAACAGGGCAACTGAAGCTTTCTTT.